One sample yielded the 3 T cell receptor beta chains listed below, sequenced in a study of technical replicates of blood from a handful of donors. Data came from immunoSEQ multiplex PCR; TCRdb stores just in-frame clones and leaves some out. The sample shows roughly 79,000 clones, nearly 97% of them seen only once. The sequenced sample consisted of T cells isolated from PBMCs. These receptors all stem from a human donor in good health.

The genes are TRBV9 and TRBJ1-5; D remains ambiguous. The ends were cut back, 2 bases at V and 9 bases at J, with 12 bases in the middle. The CDR3 has 13 amino acids. The germline gives CDR1 SGDLS, CDR2 YYNGEE. The CDR3 sequence: CASSVGLLWPQHF. The CDR3 region has the DNA TGTGCCAGCAGCGTTGGACTCCTATGGCCCCAGCATTTT.

This chain connects TRBV5-1 to TRBJ1-5, with TRBD1 identical over 7 bases. Germline CDR1 and CDR2: SGHRS and YFSETQ. V lost 6 bases and J lost 2; bases outside the gene matches: 11. The CDR3 extends over 16 amino acids. CDR3 coding DNA: TGCGCCAGCAAGAAAGAGCGACAGGGAGGCAATCAGCCCCAGCATTTT. This codes for CASKKERQGGNQPQHF.

This chain links TRBV7-9 with TRBJ2-7; 16 bases are shared with TRBD2. The J segment lost 3 bases and the V segment lost 6 bases, leaving 11 bases of the junction unmatched. This CDR3 has 18 residues. Looked up from germline, CDR1 is SEHNR and CDR2 is FQNEAQ (reference sequence). The CDR3 region is CASRPNPGTSGRVYEQYF. The CDR3 nucleotides read TGTGCCAGCAGACCAAACCCCGGGACTAGCGGGAGGGTCTACGAGCAGTACTTC.